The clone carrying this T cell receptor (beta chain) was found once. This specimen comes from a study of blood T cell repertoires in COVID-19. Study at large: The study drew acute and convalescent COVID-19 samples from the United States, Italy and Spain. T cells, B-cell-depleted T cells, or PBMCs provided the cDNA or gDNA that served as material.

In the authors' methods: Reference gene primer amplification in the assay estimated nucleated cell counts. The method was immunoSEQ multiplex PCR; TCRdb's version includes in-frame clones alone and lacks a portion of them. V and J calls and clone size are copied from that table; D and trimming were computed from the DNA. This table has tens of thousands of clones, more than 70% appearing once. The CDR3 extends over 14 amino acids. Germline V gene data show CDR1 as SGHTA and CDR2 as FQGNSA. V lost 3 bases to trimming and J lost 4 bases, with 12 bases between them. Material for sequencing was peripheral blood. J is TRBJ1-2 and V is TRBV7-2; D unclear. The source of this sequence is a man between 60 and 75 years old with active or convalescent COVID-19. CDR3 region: CASSFRDTLYGYTF. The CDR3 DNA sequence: TGTGCCAGCAGCTTTCGTGACACCCTCTATGGCTACACCTTC.